This T cell receptor beta chain stems from a study of T cells after yellow fever vaccination. Study-level information: For low cell numbers, libraries were made with SMART-Seq v4 Ultra Low Input. General observations from the study: Primary-vaccination clones mostly resurfaced post-booster (96% CD4, around 88% CD8). FACS-sorted repertoires could contain abundant clonotypes contaminating from the bulk population.

Template switching by 5'RACE produced TCR cDNA, adding a universal primer site and UMIs. Using its own MiXCR run on the 5' RACE reads, TCRdb lists one record per CDR3 protein. The top ten clones hold roughly 17% of a sample with under 700,000 distinct CDR3 sequences, about 15% of them seen once. With respect to this clonotype: Its antigen is undetermined.

Sequencing was performed on PBMCs, taken 5 days after the first yellow fever vaccination. This sequence was found in a man aged 18 to 29 who received the YFV17D yellow fever vaccine.

Here the CDR3 DNA reads TGCGCCAGCAGCATACTAGCGGGGGATACCGGGGAGCTGTTTTTT. It is translated as CASSILAGDTGELFF. This sequence joins TRBV5-1 and TRBJ2-2; 11 nucleotides line up with TRBD2. The J segment lost 5 bases and the V segment lost 4 bases, leaving 4 bases of the junction unmatched. There are 15 residues in the CDR3. Per germline, CDR1 SGHRS and CDR2 YFSETQ.